The 19 T cell receptor beta chains below all came from one sample that was sequenced in a study of blood T cell repertoires in COVID-19. The table came from immunoSEQ multiplex PCR; TCRdb's copy has only in-frame clones and leaves some out. The repertoire holds 210,000 or so clones, with nearly 90% as singletons. The specimen was peripheral blood. The receptors shown here come from a man aged 50-59 years with acute or convalescent COVID-19.

The chain links TRBV7-3 to TRBJ2-7; the match to TRBD2 covers 9 bases. The CDR3 is made up of 14 amino acids. V lost 2 bases to trimming and J lost 5 bases; unmatched junction nucleotides: 4. CDR1 SGHTA and CDR2 FQGTGA come from the germline V gene. Written as DNA, the CDR3 is TGTGCCAGCAGCTTAGCTAGCGGGACCCACGAGCAGTACTTC. Protein: CASSLASGTHEQYF.

V is TRBV7-2 and J is TRBJ2-5; perhaps TRBD1 as D (6 bases). The CDR3 is 13 residues long. Per germline, CDR1 SGHTA and CDR2 FQGNSA. V was cut by 3 bases and J by 5 bases, with 10 bases left in between. The CDR3, as DNA: TGTGCCAGCAGCTTGGGGGCTTGGGAGACCCAGTACTTC. This sequence encodes CASSLGAWETQYF. Full variable domain (remainder filled in from reference TRBV7-2 and TRBJ2-5): GAGVSQSPSNKVTEKGKDVELRCDPISGHTALYWYRQSLGQGLEFLIYFQGNSAPDKSGLPSDRFSAERTGGSVSTLTIQRTQQEDSAVYLCASSLGAWETQYFGPGTRLLVL.

The chain links TRBV5-1 to TRBJ1-3; 10 bases are a match to TRBD1. The V gene end was trimmed by 0 bases and the J gene end by 2 bases; junction bases not matched to a gene: 8. Germline V CDR1 and CDR2: SGHRS, YFSETQ. CDR3 size: 18 residues. In DNA, the CDR3 is TGCGCCAGCAGCTTGGAGGGACAGGGGAAGTTCCCTGGAAACACCATATATTTT. It yields the protein CASSLEGQGKFPGNTIYF.

The J gene is TRBJ2-5, the V gene TRBV3-1 (or the pseudogene TRBV3-2); D call uncertain. V dropped 1 base and J dropped 2 bases, with 11 bases sitting between them. CDR1 is LGHDT, CDR2 YNNKEL, per germline (reference sequence). The CDR3 totals 15 residues. CDR3 nucleotides: TGTGCCAGCAGCCAAGCCCTTTCTAGACAAGAGACCCAGTACTTC. It yields the protein CASSQALSRQETQYF.

The chain employs TRBV25-1 and TRBJ2-7; 7 nucleotides align to TRBD1. The germline CDR1 and CDR2 sequences are MGHDK and SYGVNS. The CDR3 is made up of 15 amino acids. The J segment lost 2 bases and the V segment lost 4 bases, leaving 8 bases of the junction unmatched. CDR3 nucleotides: TGTGCCAGCAGTGTAAAACGGGACAGCGCCTACGAGCAGTACGTC. Translation gives CASSVKRDSAYEQYV.

The chain uses TRBV6-2 or TRBV6-3 and TRBJ2-7; TRBD2 matches at 10 bases. The CDR3 is made up of 16 amino acids. V lost 6 bases, J lost 4 bases, and 12 bases stayed unmatched. Per germline, CDR1 MNHEY and CDR2 SVGEGT. The CDR3 nucleotides read TGTGCCAGCAGCCAAGGGCTAGCGGGGGAATTTTACGAGCAGTACGTC. Its translation: CASSQGLAGEFYEQYV.

The V and J genes are TRBV19 and TRBJ2-1, with 9 positions matching TRBD2. V shed 6 bases and J 7 bases; nucleotides not matched to a gene: 10. The germline V gene has CDR1 LNHDA and CDR2 SQIVND (reference sequence). This CDR3 is 15 amino acids long. For the CDR3, the DNA is TGTGCCAGTAGGCTAGCGGGATCCAGGAAGAATGAGCAGTTCTTC. Its translation is CASRLAGSRKNEQFF.

The sample holds one count of this clone. The chain uses TRBV10-3 and TRBJ1-2, with D tentatively TRBD1 (6 bases). CDR1 and CDR2 (germline): ENHRY, SYGVKD. This CDR3 has 15 residues. Trimming pared 2 bases from V and 0 bases from J, leaving 10 bases between. CDR3 amino acids: CAISERGTSNYGYTF. The CDR3, as DNA: TGTGCCATCAGTGAGAGGGGGACATCTAACTATGGCTACACCTTC.

This chain links TRBV6-1 with TRBJ2-3; perhaps TRBD1 as D (6 bases). This CDR3 is built from 15 residues. V was cut by 3 bases and J by 4 bases, with 14 bases left in between. From germline, CDR1 is MNHNS and CDR2 SASEGT. The CDR3 DNA reads as TGTGCCAGCAGTGATGGCAGGGGTAGGGCAGATACGCAGTATTTT. This gives the protein CASSDGRGRADTQYF.

The rearrangement joins TRBV18 to TRBJ2-5, with D maybe TRBD2 (5 bases). Germline loops: CDR1 KGHSH, CDR2 LQKENI. Deletions cut 0 bases from V and 5 bases from J, with 7 bases between. The CDR3 is made up of 13 amino acids. In nucleotides, the CDR3 is TGTGCCAGCTCACCACCGGGAGTGGAGACCCAGTACTTC. This gives the protein CASSPPGVETQYF.

This chain joins TRBV7-2 and TRBJ2-2; D gene ambiguous. Germline CDR1 SGHTA, CDR2 FQGNSA. V lost 7 bases and J lost 7, with 16 bases in between. The CDR3 consists of 14 residues. CDR3 region: CASTFGIDIGELFF. For the CDR3, the DNA is TGTGCCAGCACCTTCGGTATTGATATCGGGGAGCTGTTTTTT. The full variable domain, completed using reference TRBV7-2 and TRBJ2-2, is GAGVSQSPSNKVTEKGKDVELRCDPISGHTALYWYRQSLGQGLEFLIYFQGNSAPDKSGLPSDRFSAERTGGSVSTLTIQRTQQEDSAVYLCASTFGIDIGELFFGEGSRLTVL.

The V call is TRBV5-1, the J call TRBJ1-5, with D tentatively TRBD1 (5 bases). Trimming left V 1 base short and J 5 bases short, with 10 bases between. There are 14 residues in the CDR3. Germline V CDR1 and CDR2: SGHRS, YFSETQ. The CDR3 DNA reads as TGCGCCAGCAGCTTGTCAGGGTCGGATCAGCCCCAGCATTTT. Translation: CASSLSGSDQPQHF.

This clone was counted only a few times. The chain carries TRBV18 and TRBJ2-1; the D is unclear. The length of the CDR3 is 15 residues. Between the trimmed V and J ends, which lost 2 bases and 7 bases, there was a span of 15 bases. Germline assignment: CDR1 KGHSH and CDR2 LQKENI. In nucleotides, the CDR3 is TGTGCCAGCTCACCAGAGGCTAGAACCCGTAATGAGCAGTTCTTC. Encoded protein: CASSPEARTRNEQFF.

In this sample, this clone turned up a few times. The V call is TRBV2, the J call TRBJ1-6, with D unresolved. This CDR3 is 14 amino acids long. V was trimmed by 0 bases and J by 4 bases, leaving 4 bases between them. Germline CDR1 and CDR2: SNHLY and FYNNEI. The CDR3 nucleotides are TGTGCCAGCAGTGAAGCCCGTTATAATTCACCCCTCCACTTT. It specifies CASSEARYNSPLHF.

The V gene is TRBV27, the J gene TRBJ2-7, with D maybe TRBD1 (5 bases). The CDR3 is 14 residues long. The germline V and J ends were trimmed by 4 bases and 1 base, with 11 bases remaining between them. CDR1 and CDR2 from the germline V gene are MNHEY and SMNVEV (reference sequence). The CDR3 reads CASSSRDVSYEQYF. The CDR3 nucleotides read TGTGCCAGCAGTTCCAGGGATGTGTCCTACGAGCAGTACTTC.

This chain joins TRBV4-3 and TRBJ1-5, with 7 bases identical to TRBD1. V lost 4 bases and J lost 4; bases outside the gene matches: 10. This CDR3 region has 16 residues. From germline, CDR1 is LGHNA and CDR2 YSLEER. CDR3 amino acids: CASSPRWDSQNQPQHF. CDR3 in DNA: TGCGCCAGCAGCCCCCGCTGGGACAGTCAAAATCAGCCCCAGCATTTT.

This sequence joins TRBV27 and TRBJ2-2; TRBD2 is a possible D gene (6 bases). CDR1 and CDR2 from the germline V gene are MNHEY and SMNVEV (reference sequence). This CDR3 comprises 17 residues. V lost 3 bases and J lost 3, with 17 bases in between. CDR3 residues: CASSFATRASYTGELFF. The CDR3 coding sequence is TGTGCCAGCAGTTTTGCGACTAGAGCCTCCTACACCGGGGAGCTGTTTTTT.

The chain has TRBV3-1 (or the pseudogene TRBV3-2) and TRBJ2-2, with a weak D call TRBD1 (6 bases). The CDR3 runs 16 residues. V dropped 1 base and J dropped 4 bases, with 13 bases sitting between them. Germline CDR1 and CDR2: LGHDT and YNNKEL (reference sequence). CDR3 coding DNA: TGTGCCAGCAGCCAAGTAGGGGGTACGGGCACCGGGGAGCTGTTTTTT. This encodes CASSQVGGTGTGELFF.

The CDR3 nucleotides are TGTGCCAGAAGCATTGACACCGGCGGGGGCGGGTTCTTC. Residues: CARSIDTGGGGFF. The chain recombines TRBV5-3 with TRBJ2-1; D perhaps matches TRBD2 (7 bases). TRBV5-3 counts as an open reading frame of uncertain function. The CDR3 has 13 residues. Trimming pared 4 bases from V and 15 bases from J, leaving 20 bases between.